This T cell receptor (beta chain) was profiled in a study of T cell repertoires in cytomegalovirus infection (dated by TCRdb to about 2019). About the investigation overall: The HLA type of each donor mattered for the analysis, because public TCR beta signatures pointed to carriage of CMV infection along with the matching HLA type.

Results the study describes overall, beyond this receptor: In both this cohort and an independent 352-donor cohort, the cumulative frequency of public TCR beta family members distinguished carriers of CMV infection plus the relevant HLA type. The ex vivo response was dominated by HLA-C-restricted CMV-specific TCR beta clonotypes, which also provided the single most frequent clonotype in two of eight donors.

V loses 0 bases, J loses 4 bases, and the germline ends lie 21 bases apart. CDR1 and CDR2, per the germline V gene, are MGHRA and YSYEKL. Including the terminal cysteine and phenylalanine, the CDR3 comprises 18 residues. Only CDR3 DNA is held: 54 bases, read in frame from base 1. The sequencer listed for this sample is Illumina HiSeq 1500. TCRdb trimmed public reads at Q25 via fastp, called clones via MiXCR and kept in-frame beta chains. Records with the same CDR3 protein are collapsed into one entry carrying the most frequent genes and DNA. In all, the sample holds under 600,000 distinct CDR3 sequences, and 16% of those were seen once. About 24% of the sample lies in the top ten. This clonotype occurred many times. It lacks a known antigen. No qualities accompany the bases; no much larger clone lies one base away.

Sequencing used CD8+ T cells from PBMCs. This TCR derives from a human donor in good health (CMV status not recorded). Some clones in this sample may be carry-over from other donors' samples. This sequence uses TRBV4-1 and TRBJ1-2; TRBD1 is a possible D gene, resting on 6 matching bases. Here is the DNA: TGCGCCAGCAGCCAAGATATTTCGGAGGGGGGGGAAGGCTATGGCTACACCTTC. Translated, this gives CASSQDISEGGEGYGYTF.